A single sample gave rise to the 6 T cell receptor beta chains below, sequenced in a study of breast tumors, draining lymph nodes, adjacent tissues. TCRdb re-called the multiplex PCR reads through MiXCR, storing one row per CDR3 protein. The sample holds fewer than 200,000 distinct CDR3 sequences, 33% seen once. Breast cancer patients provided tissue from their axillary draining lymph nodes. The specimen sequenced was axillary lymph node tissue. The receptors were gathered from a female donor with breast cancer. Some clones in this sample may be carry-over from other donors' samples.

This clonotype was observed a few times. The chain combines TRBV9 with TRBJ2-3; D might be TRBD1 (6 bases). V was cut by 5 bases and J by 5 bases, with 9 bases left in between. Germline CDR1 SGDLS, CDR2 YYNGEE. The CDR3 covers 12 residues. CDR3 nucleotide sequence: TGTGCCAGCAGGGGGGCAGGAGATACGCAGTATTTT. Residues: CASRGAGDTQYF.

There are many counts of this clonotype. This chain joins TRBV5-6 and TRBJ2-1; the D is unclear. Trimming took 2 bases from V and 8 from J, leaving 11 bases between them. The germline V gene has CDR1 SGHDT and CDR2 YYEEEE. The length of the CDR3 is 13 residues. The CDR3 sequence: CASSFDMSYEQFF. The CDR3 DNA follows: TGTGCCAGCAGCTTTGACATGAGCTATGAGCAGTTCTTC.

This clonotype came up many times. The CDR3 here is CASSGRLAGTDTQYF. In DNA form, the CDR3 reads TGTGCCAGCAGCGGGCGACTAGCGGGCACAGATACGCAGTATTTT. This chain connects TRBV9 to TRBJ2-3, with 9 bases matching TRBD2. V was pared by 3 bases and J by 1 base, with 3 bases of the junction left unmatched. The CDR3 extends over 15 amino acids. Germline CDR1 SGDLS, CDR2 YYNGEE.

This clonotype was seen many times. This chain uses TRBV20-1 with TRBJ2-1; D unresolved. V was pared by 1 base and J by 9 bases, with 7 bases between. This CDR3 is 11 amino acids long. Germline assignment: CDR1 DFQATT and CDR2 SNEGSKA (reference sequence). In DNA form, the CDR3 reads TGCAGTGCTAGAGTTATGGGTGAGCAGTTCTTC. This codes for CSARVMGEQFF.

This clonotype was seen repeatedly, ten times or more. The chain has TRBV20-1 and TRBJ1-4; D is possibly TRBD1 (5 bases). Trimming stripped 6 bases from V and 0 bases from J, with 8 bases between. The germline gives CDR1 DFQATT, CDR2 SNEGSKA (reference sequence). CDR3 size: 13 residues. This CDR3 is CSAVGATNEKLFF. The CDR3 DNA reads TGCAGTGCCGTAGGGGCAACTAATGAAAAACTGTTTTTT.

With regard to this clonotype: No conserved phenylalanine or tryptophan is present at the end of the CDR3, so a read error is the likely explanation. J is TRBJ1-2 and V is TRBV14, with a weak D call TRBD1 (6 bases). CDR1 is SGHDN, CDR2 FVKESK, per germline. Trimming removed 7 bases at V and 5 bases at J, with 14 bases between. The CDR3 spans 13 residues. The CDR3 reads CASNLQGVYGYTS. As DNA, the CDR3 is TGTGCCAGCAACCTACAGGGCGTTTATGGCTACACCTCC.